Reported below is one TCR beta chain. CDR1 and CDR2 (germline): KGHSH, LQKENI. The CDR3 extends over 14 amino acids. J lost 0 bases, V lost 3 bases, and 1 base had no gene match. This specimen comes from a study of blood T cell repertoires in COVID-19. Study in general: Acute and convalescent COVID-19 samples came from the United States, Italy and Spain.

The assay was immunoSEQ multiplex PCR, and TCRdb's table has in-frame clones only and misses some. The table lists 50,000 or so clones, 90% of them singletons, with more than 9.5% in the top ten. This rearrangement joins TRBV18 to TRBJ1-2, with 7 bases that match TRBD1. Sequencing was done on a sample of peripheral blood. The TCR sequence derives from a woman of 80 years or more with acute or convalescent COVID-19. The chain's CDR3 is CASSPGQTNYGYTF. As DNA, the CDR3 is TGTGCCAGCTCACCGGGACAGACTAACTATGGCTACACCTTC. Using reference TRBV18 and TRBJ1-2 for the parts outside the CDR3, the full variable domain is NAGVMQNPRHLVRRRGQEARLRCSPMKGHSHVYWYRQLPEEGLKFMVYLQKENIIDESGMPKERFSAEFPKEGPSILRIQQVVRGDSAAYFCASSPGQTNYGYTFGSGTRLTVV.